The entry below describes one TCR beta chain. Its antigen is not known. Germline V gene data show CDR1 as SGHTA and CDR2 as FQGTGA. V was trimmed by 4 bases and J by 4 bases, leaving 13 bases between them. The CDR3 totals 14 residues. The record originates from a study of siplizumab effects on memory and regulatory T cells. Study findings and constraints: Naive T cells were seen as more diverse than memory cells and as major alloresponse contributors. Siplizumab produced a significant drop in alloreactive sequences attributable to unstimulated CD4+ memory cells.

Using immunoSEQ multiplex PCR, the repertoire was profiled, and TCRdb retains in-frame clones only, with some absent. The sample lists roughly 100,000 clones, under 95% occurring once. The source material was CD4+ T cells sorted from blood. V usage is TRBV7-3 and J usage is TRBJ1-1, with a tentative D call TRBD1 (5 bases). The TCR originated in a human donor in good health. The CDR3 DNA follows: TGTGCCAGCAGCTCCGGGGGGGATGCCACTGAAGCTTTCTTT. Amino acids: CASSSGGDATEAFF.